A selection of T cell receptor beta chains follows, all from one sample in a study of beta chain features in type 1 diabetes. TCRdb keeps only in-frame clones here, not all; method: immunoSEQ multiplex PCR. The sample contains almost 350,000 clones, 9.3% of which appear only once. Input material: central memory CD4+ T cells from blood. The source of these receptors is a man aged 30 to 45 with type 1 diabetes. CDR3s include the opening cysteine and the closing phenylalanine or tryptophan. D genes are given only for firm matches. Size is stated for part of the rows, as once, few or many counts, or as a class when the clone is expanded.

j_call: TRBJ2-1; clone_size: -; d_call: TRBD2; v_call: TRBV2; cdr3_aa: CASRTGGLNNEQFF; cdr3_nt: TGTGCCAGCCGGACGGGGGGGCTGAACAATGAGCAGTTCTTC
j_call: TRBJ2-4; clone_size: many; d_call: TRBD1; v_call: TRBV9; cdr3_aa: CASSVGMTGGMVDIQYF; cdr3_nt: TGTGCCAGCAGCGTGGGGATGACAGGGGGCATGGTTGACATTCAGTACTTC
j_call: TRBJ2-6; clone_size: -; d_call: -; v_call: TRBV28; cdr3_aa: CASIEPGANVLTF; cdr3_nt: TGTGCCAGCATTGAGCCAGGGGCCAACGTCCTGACTTTC
j_call: TRBJ2-6; clone_size: few; d_call: -; v_call: TRBV19; cdr3_aa: CASRGSGANVLTF; cdr3_nt: TGTGCCAGTAGGGGGTCTGGGGCCAACGTCCTGACTTTC
j_call: TRBJ2-7; clone_size: few; d_call: TRBD1; v_call: TRBV7-9; cdr3_aa: CASRAGTGLDEQYF; cdr3_nt: TGTGCCAGCAGGGCTGGGACAGGTCTCGACGAGCAGTACTTC
j_call: TRBJ2-7; clone_size: few; d_call: -; v_call: TRBV6-5; cdr3_aa: CASSYSREFHEQYF; cdr3_nt: TGTGCCAGCAGTTACTCCAGGGAGTTCCACGAGCAGTACTTC
j_call: TRBJ2-1; clone_size: -; d_call: -; v_call: TRBV7-9; cdr3_aa: CASSLRQGGENEQFF; cdr3_nt: TGTGCCAGCAGCTTAAGGCAGGGTGGGGAAAATGAGCAGTTCTTC
j_call: TRBJ2-5; clone_size: -; d_call: -; v_call: TRBV15; cdr3_aa: CATSRGSGEETQYF; cdr3_nt: TGTGCCACCAGCCGAGGTAGTGGAGAAGAGACCCAGTACTTC
j_call: TRBJ2-1; clone_size: -; d_call: -; v_call: TRBV18; cdr3_aa: CASSSNGGPYNEQFF; cdr3_nt: TGTGCCAGCTCATCTAACGGGGGGCCCTACAATGAGCAGTTCTTC
j_call: TRBJ1-1; clone_size: -; d_call: -; v_call: TRBV19; cdr3_aa: CASSPQWGGRVNTEAFF; cdr3_nt: TGTGCCAGTAGTCCTCAGTGGGGAGGCAGGGTGAACACTGAAGCTTTCTTT
j_call: TRBJ1-1; clone_size: few; d_call: -; v_call: TRBV19; cdr3_aa: CASSTLRNTEAFF; cdr3_nt: TGTGCCAGTAGTACCCTCCGGAACACTGAAGCTTTCTTT
j_call: TRBJ1-4; clone_size: few; d_call: TRBD1; v_call: TRBV28; cdr3_aa: CASITGQGNEKLFF; cdr3_nt: TGTGCCAGCATCACGGGACAGGGCAATGAAAAACTGTTTTTT
j_call: TRBJ2-1; clone_size: many; d_call: -; v_call: TRBV19; cdr3_aa: CASSIDLGRANEQFF; cdr3_nt: TGTGCCAGTAGTATAGATCTCGGCAGGGCAAATGAGCAGTTCTTC
j_call: TRBJ2-7; clone_size: -; d_call: -; v_call: TRBV10-3; cdr3_aa: CAIRAEYEQYF; cdr3_nt: TGTGCCATCAGAGCAGAGTACGAGCAGTACTTC